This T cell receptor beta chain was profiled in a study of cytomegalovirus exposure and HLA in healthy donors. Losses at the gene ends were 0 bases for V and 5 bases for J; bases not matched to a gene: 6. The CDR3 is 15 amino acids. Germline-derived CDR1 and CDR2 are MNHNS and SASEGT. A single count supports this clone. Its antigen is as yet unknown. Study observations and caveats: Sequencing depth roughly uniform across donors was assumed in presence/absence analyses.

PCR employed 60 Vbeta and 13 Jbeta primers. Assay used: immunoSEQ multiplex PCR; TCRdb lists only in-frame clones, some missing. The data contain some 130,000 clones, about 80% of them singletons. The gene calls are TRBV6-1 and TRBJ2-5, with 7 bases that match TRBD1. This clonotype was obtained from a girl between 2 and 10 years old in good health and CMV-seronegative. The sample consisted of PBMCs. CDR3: CASSEALQGEETQYF. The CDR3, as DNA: TGTGCCAGCAGTGAAGCTCTGCAGGGGGAGGAGACCCAGTACTTC.